This TCR beta chain derives from a study of early T cells in non-severe SARS-CoV-2 infection. Findings and limits, study-wide: Anti-spike CD8 specificities were favored by VDJdb matching, whose results missed private and CD4 specificities.

This clonotype was counted a few times. Its target is not known. Via MiXCR, TCRdb re-called the 5' RACE reads, giving one row per CDR3 protein. The table has under 70,000 distinct CDR3 sequences, around 10% seen once. The CDR3 length is 16 residues. V was clipped by 0 bases and J by 1 base, with 12 bases between them. Looked up from germline, CDR1 is SGHDN and CDR2 is FVKESK. The sequencing sample was made of whole blood. The TCR comes from an adult who was a healthcare worker with PCR-confirmed SARS-CoV-2 infection or an uninfected control (not recorded which). This chain links TRBV14 with TRBJ2-5; D not resolved. The CDR3 loop is CASSQDQGGIQETQYF. CDR3 coding DNA: TGTGCCAGCAGCCAAGATCAAGGTGGGATCCAAGAGACCCAGTACTTC.